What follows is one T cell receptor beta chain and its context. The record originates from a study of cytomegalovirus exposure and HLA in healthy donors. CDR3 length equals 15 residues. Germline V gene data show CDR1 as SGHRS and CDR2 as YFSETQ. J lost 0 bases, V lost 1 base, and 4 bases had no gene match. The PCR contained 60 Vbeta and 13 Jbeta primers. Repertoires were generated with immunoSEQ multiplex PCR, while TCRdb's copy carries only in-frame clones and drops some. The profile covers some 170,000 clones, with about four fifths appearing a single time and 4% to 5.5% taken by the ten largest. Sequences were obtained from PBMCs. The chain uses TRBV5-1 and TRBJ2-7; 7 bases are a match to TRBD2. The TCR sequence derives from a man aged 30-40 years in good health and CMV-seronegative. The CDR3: CASSLRQRGSYEQYF. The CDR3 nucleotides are TGCGCCAGCAGCTTGAGGCAGCGGGGCTCCTACGAGCAGTACTTC. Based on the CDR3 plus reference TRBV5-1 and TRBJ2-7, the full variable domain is KAGVTQTPRYLIKTRGQQVTLSCSPISGHRSVSWYQQTPGQGLQFLFEYFSETQRNKGNFPGRFSGRQFSNSRSEMNVSTLELGDSALYLCASSLRQRGSYEQYFGPGTRLTVT.